This record covers a single T cell receptor beta chain. What it recognizes is unknown. This specimen belongs to a study of cytomegalovirus exposure and HLA in healthy donors. Study-level findings and limits: In vitro experiments confirmed that three CMV-associated chains were specific for CMV antigens.

CDR1 is LGHNA, CDR2 YNFKEQ, per germline. J lost 3 bases, V lost 0 bases, and 1 base had no gene match. The CDR3 sequence is 15 residues long. Produced via immunoSEQ multiplex PCR; TCRdb's table is partial and in-frame only. The table shows about 150,000 clones, with 75% to 90% occurring only once. Sequenced input: PBMCs. The clonotype was recovered from a woman between 25 and 40 years old in good health and CMV-seropositive. This chain links TRBV4-2 with TRBJ1-5; TRBD1 aligns across 8 bases. In DNA, the CDR3 is TGTGCCAGCAGCCAAGAGGACAGGGCCAATCAGCCCCAGCATTTT. Protein: CASSQEDRANQPQHF.